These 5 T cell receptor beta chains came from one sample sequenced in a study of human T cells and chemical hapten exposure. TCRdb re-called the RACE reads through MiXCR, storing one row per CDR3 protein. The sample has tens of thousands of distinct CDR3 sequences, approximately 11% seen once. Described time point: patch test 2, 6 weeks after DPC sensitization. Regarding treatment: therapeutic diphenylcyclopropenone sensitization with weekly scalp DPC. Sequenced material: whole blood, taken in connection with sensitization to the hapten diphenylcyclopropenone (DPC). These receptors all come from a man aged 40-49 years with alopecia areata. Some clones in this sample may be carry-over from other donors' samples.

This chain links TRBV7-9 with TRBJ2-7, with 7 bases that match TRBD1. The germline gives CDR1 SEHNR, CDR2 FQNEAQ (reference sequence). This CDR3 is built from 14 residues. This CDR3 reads CANSSRQGSYEQYV. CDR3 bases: TGTGCCAACAGCTCACGACAGGGCTCCTACGAGCAGTACGTC.

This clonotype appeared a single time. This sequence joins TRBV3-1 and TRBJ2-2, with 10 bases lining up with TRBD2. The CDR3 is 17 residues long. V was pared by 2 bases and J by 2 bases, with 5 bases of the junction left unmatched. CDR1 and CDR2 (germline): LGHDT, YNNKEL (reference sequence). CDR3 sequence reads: CASSQLSGRSNTGELFF. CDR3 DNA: TGTGCCAGCAGCCAACTTAGCGGGAGGTCCAACACCGGGGAGCTGTTTTTT.

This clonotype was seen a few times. The CDR3: CASSVTSGWGETQYF. In nucleotides, the CDR3 is TGTGCCAGCAGCGTGACTAGCGGTTGGGGGGAGACCCAGTACTTC. V gene TRBV7-9 combines with J gene TRBJ2-5; 9 bases match TRBD2. Unmatched junction bases numbered 9, after V lost 5 bases and J lost 5 bases. The CDR3 covers 15 residues. The germline CDR1 and CDR2 sequences are SEHNR and FQNEAQ (reference sequence).

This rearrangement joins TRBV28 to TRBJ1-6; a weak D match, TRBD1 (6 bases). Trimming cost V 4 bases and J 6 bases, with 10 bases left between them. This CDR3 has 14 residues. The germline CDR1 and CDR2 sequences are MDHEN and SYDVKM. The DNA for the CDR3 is TGTGCCAGCAGTTATGGGACACCTAATTCACCCCTCCACTTT. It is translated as CASSYGTPNSPLHF. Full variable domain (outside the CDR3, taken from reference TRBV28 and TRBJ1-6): DVKVTQSSRYLVKRTGEKVFLECVQDMDHENMFWYRQDPGLGLRLIYFSYDVKMKEKGDIPEGYSVSREKKERFSLILESASTNQTSMYLCASSYGTPNSPLHFGNGTRLTVT.

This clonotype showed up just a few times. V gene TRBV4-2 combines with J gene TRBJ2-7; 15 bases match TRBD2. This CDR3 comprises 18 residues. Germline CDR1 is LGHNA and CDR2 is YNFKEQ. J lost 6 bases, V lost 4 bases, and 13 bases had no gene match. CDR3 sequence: CASSRRTGLAGGPGEQYF. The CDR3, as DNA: TGTGCCAGCAGCCGACGCACAGGACTAGCGGGAGGGCCTGGCGAGCAGTACTTC.